This is a list of T cell receptor beta chains from one sample in a study of T cells of healthy individuals. Using its own MiXCR run on the 5' RACE reads, TCRdb lists one record per CDR3 protein. This table holds around 63,000 distinct CDR3 sequences, 15% to 20% found once. These receptors were taken from a human donor in good health. CDR3s leave out the opening cysteine and the closing phenylalanine or tryptophan. The order of the fields is CDR3 protein, V gene, J gene, CDR3 length.

CDR3 protein: ASTTPGQGRQQY
V gene: TRBV28
J gene: TRBJ2-7
CDR3 length: 12

CDR3 protein: ASTPTPGTDTQY
V gene: TRBV12-3/TRBV12-4
J gene: TRBJ2-3
CDR3 length: 12

CDR3 protein: ASSLDLAGGYNEQF
V gene: TRBV7-2
J gene: TRBJ2-1
CDR3 length: 14

CDR3 protein: ASSRLPRQGSTDTQY
V gene: TRBV7-9
J gene: TRBJ2-3
CDR3 length: 15

CDR3 protein: ASSRCRGENIQY
V gene: TRBV23-1
J gene: TRBJ2-4
CDR3 length: 12

CDR3 protein: SAKLGQGRGGYT
V gene: TRBV29-1
J gene: TRBJ1-2
CDR3 length: 12

CDR3 protein: ASIPAGVSNTGELF
V gene: TRBV19
J gene: TRBJ2-2
CDR3 length: 14

CDR3 protein: ASSVPSQGNAF
V gene: TRBV7-2
J gene: TRBJ1-1
CDR3 length: 11

CDR3 protein: ASSTDGGGEQY
V gene: TRBV19
J gene: TRBJ2-7
CDR3 length: 11

CDR3 protein: ASTVTTGELTEAF
V gene: TRBV5-1
J gene: TRBJ1-1
CDR3 length: 13

CDR3 protein: ASSPNRIYEETQY
V gene: TRBV13
J gene: TRBJ2-5
CDR3 length: 13

CDR3 protein: AWSEGHFLTDTQY
V gene: TRBV30
J gene: TRBJ2-3
CDR3 length: 13

CDR3 protein: ASSLDRGTGNTIY
V gene: TRBV4-1
J gene: TRBJ1-3
CDR3 length: 13

CDR3 protein: ASRSQGTANTEAF
V gene: TRBV5-1
J gene: TRBJ1-1
CDR3 length: 13

CDR3 protein: ASGLVPNQPQH
V gene: TRBV28
J gene: TRBJ1-5
CDR3 length: 11

CDR3 protein: ASSRRGAGGNEQF
V gene: TRBV28
J gene: TRBJ2-1
CDR3 length: 13

CDR3 protein: ASSLNSPLH
V gene: TRBV13
J gene: TRBJ1-6
CDR3 length: 9

CDR3 protein: ASSRTGGGTDTQY
V gene: TRBV11-1
J gene: TRBJ2-3
CDR3 length: 13

CDR3 protein: ASSERGTSGGLSSYEQY
V gene: TRBV25-1
J gene: TRBJ2-7
CDR3 length: 17

CDR3 protein: SAITNHNEQF
V gene: TRBV20-1
J gene: TRBJ2-1
CDR3 length: 10

CDR3 protein: ASTPSAAADTQY
V gene: TRBV7-9
J gene: TRBJ2-3
CDR3 length: 12

CDR3 protein: ASRVAGELF
V gene: TRBV6-5
J gene: TRBJ2-2
CDR3 length: 9

CDR3 protein: AVPGNRTNEQF
V gene: TRBV28
J gene: TRBJ2-1
CDR3 length: 11

CDR3 protein: ATSIIGSYEQY
V gene: TRBV15
J gene: TRBJ2-7
CDR3 length: 11

CDR3 protein: ASSLVVGGYTGELF
V gene: TRBV5-4
J gene: TRBJ2-2
CDR3 length: 14

CDR3 protein: ASSQTSAGSYNEQF
V gene: TRBV28
J gene: TRBJ2-1
CDR3 length: 14

CDR3 protein: ASSGAGTYEQY
V gene: TRBV2
J gene: TRBJ2-7
CDR3 length: 11

CDR3 protein: ASSSGRTDAEAF
V gene: TRBV11-2
J gene: TRBJ1-1
CDR3 length: 12

CDR3 protein: SGRRVYNEQF
V gene: TRBV29-1
J gene: TRBJ2-1
CDR3 length: 10

CDR3 protein: ASSLWPSSGANVLT
V gene: TRBV28
J gene: TRBJ2-6
CDR3 length: 14

CDR3 protein: ATSGAAEDTQY
V gene: TRBV6-4
J gene: TRBJ2-3
CDR3 length: 11

CDR3 protein: AWSVWDRLSYEQY
V gene: TRBV30
J gene: TRBJ2-7
CDR3 length: 13

CDR3 protein: ASSEGQTLNKELF
V gene: TRBV25-1
J gene: TRBJ2-2
CDR3 length: 13

CDR3 protein: ASSSFRLAGAQETQY
V gene: TRBV12-3/TRBV12-4
J gene: TRBJ2-5
CDR3 length: 15

CDR3 protein: ASSLVQEKLF
V gene: TRBV7-8
J gene: TRBJ1-4
CDR3 length: 10

CDR3 protein: ASRSSRVENQY
V gene: TRBV2
J gene: TRBJ2-5
CDR3 length: 11

CDR3 protein: SALPLSSGNQETQY
V gene: TRBV20-1
J gene: TRBJ2-5
CDR3 length: 14

CDR3 protein: ASSIGQPGELF
V gene: TRBV19
J gene: TRBJ2-2
CDR3 length: 11

CDR3 protein: ATSENHSGGETQY
V gene: TRBV24-1
J gene: TRBJ2-5
CDR3 length: 13

CDR3 protein: AWSQGAGYT
V gene: TRBV30
J gene: TRBJ1-2
CDR3 length: 9

CDR3 protein: ASSFDGGAPTGTDTQY
V gene: TRBV7-6
J gene: TRBJ2-3
CDR3 length: 16

CDR3 protein: ASSLAGGITGELF
V gene: TRBV27
J gene: TRBJ2-2
CDR3 length: 13